This TCR beta chain appears in the sequencing data of a study of blood T cell repertoires in COVID-19. For the study at large: Acute and convalescent COVID-19 specimens originated in the United States, Italy and Spain. In each case, the material was cDNA or gDNA derived from T cells, B-cell-depleted T cells, or PBMCs.

Germline CDR1 and CDR2: MDHEN and SYDVKM. The CDR3 loop spans 16 amino acids. After removal of 7 bases from V and 0 bases from J, the junction contained 9 bases not matched to a gene. In the original analysis: Reference gene primer amplification gave nucleated cell count estimates. Method: immunoSEQ multiplex PCR; TCRdb's copy keeps in-frame clones and lacks some. Clonal size and the V and J genes are those of that table, whereas D and trimming came from the DNA. The sample has approximately 92,000 clones; about 83% are singletons. The Seattle patients joined while their infection was active and were tracked longitudinally afterward.

The TCR sequence derives from a woman aged 55-75 years with COVID-19, enrolled during active disease. The sample consisted of peripheral blood. This chain uses TRBV28 with TRBJ1-5; 7 nucleotides agree with TRBD1. The CDR3 sequence is CASTQGQFNSNQPQHF. The CDR3 coding sequence is TGTGCCAGCACCCAGGGACAGTTTAATAGCAATCAGCCCCAGCATTTT. The complete variable domain, with remaining parts taken from reference TRBV28 and TRBJ1-5, reads DVKVTQSSRYLVKRTGEKVFLECVQDMDHENMFWYRQDPGLGLRLIYFSYDVKMKEKGDIPEGYSVSREKKERFSLILESASTNQTSMYLCASTQGQFNSNQPQHFGDGTRLSIL.